These 6 T cell receptor beta chains originate from one sample sequenced in a study of control samples from healthy donors and cancer patients (dated by TCRdb to 2018 to 2021). The library was obtained by the immunoSEQ multiplex PCR assay. Sourced from immuneACCESS, this table was stored by TCRdb with only in-frame sequences that have V and J called. A share of the clones is absent; for the studies checked, an unresolved V gene accounts for under half, and the remainder has no known explanation. This sample lists 65,000 to 100,000 clones; over 75% were detected once. The top ten constitute 20% to 25% of the sample. The source material was blood. These receptors all come from a man aged 45-60 years in good health.

The V gene is TRBV28, the J gene TRBJ1-6; 9 bases are shared with TRBD1. J lost 4 bases, V lost 3 bases, and 1 base had no gene match. Germline V CDR1 and CDR2: MDHEN, SYDVKM. The CDR3 extends over 15 amino acids. The CDR3, as DNA: TGTGCCAGCAGTTTGACAGGGGGATATAATTCACCCCTCCACTTT. Its protein is CASSLTGGYNSPLHF.

This clone showed up just once. The V and J genes are TRBV11-3 and TRBJ1-2, with 7 bases aligning to TRBD1. Per the germline V gene, CDR1 is SGHNT and CDR2 is YENEEA. There are 14 residues in the CDR3. Trimming removed 3 bases from V and 8 bases from J; junction bases left unmatched: 9. CDR3 sequence: CASSFGQVSEGYTF. The CDR3, as DNA: TGTGCCAGCAGCTTTGGACAGGTTTCGGAGGGCTACACCTTC.

The rearrangement links TRBV10-3 to TRBJ2-1, with 11 bases identical to TRBD1. Unmatched junction bases numbered 5, after V lost 3 bases and J lost 7 bases. The length of the CDR3 is 15 residues. CDR1 and CDR2 (germline): ENHRY, SYGVKD. The CDR3 region is CAISDPGQGANEQFF. The CDR3 bases are TGTGCCATCAGTGATCCTGGACAGGGGGCAAATGAGCAGTTCTTC.

The chain recombines TRBV5-5 with TRBJ2-7; D not resolved. Germline V gene data show CDR1 as SGHKS and CDR2 as YYEKEE (reference sequence). V gave up 4 bases and J gave up 0 bases, with 11 bases separating them. The CDR3 has 14 amino acids. CDR3 residues: CASSTSAHSYEQYF. CDR3 in DNA: TGTGCCAGCAGCACGAGCGCCCACTCCTACGAGCAGTACTTC.

This chain links TRBV7-2 with TRBJ1-1; D gene ambiguous. Deletions cut 5 bases from V and 4 bases from J, with 11 bases between. The CDR3 has 13 residues. The germline V gene has CDR1 SGHTA and CDR2 FQGNSA. In nucleotides, the CDR3 is TGTGCCAGCAGCGCAAGGGCCTCCACTGAAGCTTTCTTT. It specifies CASSARASTEAFF.

V is TRBV5-1 and J is TRBJ2-7; perhaps TRBD1 as D (6 bases). The germline V and J ends were trimmed by 5 bases and 2 bases, with 14 bases remaining between them. The CDR3 runs to 14 residues. CDR1 SGHRS and CDR2 YFSETQ come from the germline V gene. CDR3 in DNA: TGCGCCAGCAGTCTGAACAGGGAAACCTACGAGCAGTACTTC. Protein sequence: CASSLNRETYEQYF.